The T cell receptor (beta chain) described here comes from a study of T cells in tuberculosis. Across the study: T cells were selected with CD1B tetramers loaded with glucose monomycolate. Study-wide results and caveats: Using the GMM-specific repertoire gave 85% to 90% accuracy versus roughly 74% with motifs. Smaller distances to GMM-specific TCRs suggested their expansion in active tuberculosis.

Each clinical donor contributed on average about 100,000 T cells from unsorted cryopreserved PBMC. Per the germline V gene, CDR1 is SQVTM and CDR2 is ANQGSEA. J gave up 5 bases and V 5 bases, and 14 bases lay outside the gene matches. The CDR3 covers 15 residues. Clones were sequenced by immunoSEQ multiplex PCR, and TCRdb holds only the in-frame ones, with some missing. Counted here are some 40,000 clones, 95% occurring once; the ten biggest clones make up around 3.5%. This clone has just one count. The antigen is undetermined. The sequencing sample was made of PBMCs. The TCR was taken from a donor between 10 and 35 years old with latent tuberculosis or without tuberculosis infection. The J gene is TRBJ2-5, the V gene TRBV29-1; 7 nucleotides match TRBD1. Here the CDR3 reads CSVKTGQANRETQYF. Here the CDR3 DNA reads TGCAGCGTTAAGACCGGACAGGCCAATCGGGAGACCCAGTACTTC. The whole variable domain, remainder taken from reference TRBV29-1 and TRBJ2-5, is SAVISQKPSRDICQRGTSLTIQCQVDSQVTMMFWYRQQPGQSLTLIATANQGSEATYESGFVIDKFPISRPNLTFSTLTVSNMSPEDSSIYLCSVKTGQANRETQYFGPGTRLLVL.